What follows are 32 T cell receptor beta chains derived from one specimen sequenced in a study of CD8+CD57+ T cells in acquired aplastic anemia. Genomic DNA, the template, was used for profiling of the TCR beta VDJ and CDR3. TCRdb re-called the reads through MiXCR, storing one row per CDR3 protein. The sample holds a few hundred thousand distinct CDR3 sequences, about half seen once. All patients picked for sequencing had shown, by flow cytometry, an expansion of CD8+CD57+ cells. Sequencing was performed on sorted CD4+, CD8+, or CD8+CD57+ T cells (not recorded which) from PBMCs. Every receptor here comes from a human donor with aplastic anemia.

The chain has TRBV20-1 and TRBJ2-3; either TRBD1 or TRBD2 may supply D (6 bases each). V was cut by 1 base and J by 4 bases, with 18 bases left in between. Germline V gene data show CDR1 as DFQATT and CDR2 as SNEGSKA (reference sequence). The CDR3 covers 16 residues. Here the CDR3 reads CSARGGSGAAADTQYF. DNA of the CDR3: TGCAGTGCTAGAGGGGGCTCGGGGGCCGCGGCAGATACGCAGTATTTT.

The genes are TRBV20-1 and TRBJ1-1; TRBD1 matches 10 bases. This CDR3 is 15 amino acids long. The germline V gene encodes CDR1 DFQATT and CDR2 SNEGSKA (reference sequence). After removal of 6 bases from V and 4 bases from J, the junction contained 11 bases not matched to a gene. Here the CDR3 reads CSATDRGRDGTEAFF. CDR3 nucleotide sequence: TGCAGTGCCACGGACAGGGGGAGGGATGGCACTGAAGCTTTCTTT.

This sequence joins TRBV7-3 and TRBJ2-5; TRBD2 agrees at 8 bases. The germline gives CDR1 SGHTA, CDR2 FQGTGA. V dropped 3 bases and J dropped 5; count of bases not matched to a gene: 8. CDR3 length: 15 amino acids. In nucleotides, the CDR3 is TGTGCCAGCAGCTTGGCCGGGGGGGCCTGGGAGACCCAGTACTTC. Translating gives CASSLAGGAWETQYF.

This clonotype was seen repeatedly, ten times or more. The V and J genes are TRBV19 and TRBJ2-1, with 10 nucleotides matching TRBD2. The V and J ends lost 7 bases and 6 bases, in that order; junction bases with no gene match: 12. This CDR3 region has 16 residues. The germline gives CDR1 LNHDA, CDR2 SQIVND (reference sequence). In DNA form, the CDR3 reads TGTGCCAGTACCCACCCGGGAGCGGGGGGGTTCAATGAGCAGTTCTTC. This gives the protein CASTHPGAGGFNEQFF.

J is TRBJ1-2 and V is TRBV14; the D gene is possibly TRBD1 (5 bases). Germline assignment: CDR1 SGHDN and CDR2 FVKESK. This CDR3 has 15 residues. The germline V and J ends were trimmed by 0 bases and 4 bases, with 12 bases remaining between them. DNA of the CDR3: TGTGCCAGCAGCCAAGATCAAGGGACCTTCTATGGCTACACCTTC. Translated: CASSQDQGTFYGYTF. Supplemented by reference TRBV14 and TRBJ1-2, the full variable domain reads EAGVTQFPSHSVIEKGQTVTLRCDPISGHDNLYWYRRVMGKEIKFLLHFVKESKQDESGMPNNRFLAERTGGTYSTLKVQPAELEDSGVYFCASSQDQGTFYGYTFGSGTRLTVV.

The gene calls are TRBV5-4 and TRBJ1-2; tentative D call: TRBD1 (6 bases). CDR3 length: 15 residues. Germline V CDR1 and CDR2: SGHNT, YYREEE (reference sequence). V dropped 4 bases and J dropped 0 bases, with 13 bases sitting between them. The CDR3 DNA reads as TGTGCCAGCAGCGGAACCGGGACACCTAACTATGGCTACACCTTC. Its protein product is CASSGTGTPNYGYTF.

This clonotype was seen once. The chain has TRBV18 and TRBJ1-2; 9 bases are shared with TRBD1. The V gene's germline CDR1 is KGHSH and CDR2 LQKENI. Unmatched junction bases numbered 7, after V lost 6 bases and J lost 5 bases. This CDR3 spans 14 amino acids. Written as DNA, the CDR3 is TGTGCCAGCTCTTACCGGACAGGGGATTATGGCTACACCTTC. It encodes CASSYRTGDYGYTF.

This clonotype was picked up a small number of times. The V and J genes are TRBV5-6 and TRBJ1-4, with 8 bases identical to TRBD1. The CDR3 totals 12 residues. Germline loops: CDR1 SGHDT, CDR2 YYEEEE. The ends lost 4 bases at V and 16 bases at J; junction bases unmatched: 9. CDR3 in DNA: TGTGCCAGCAGCGCGGGGACAGGTCGAAAGTTTTTT. Amino acid sequence: CASSAGTGRKFF.

V usage is TRBV9 and J usage is TRBJ1-2; D not resolved. The CDR3 spans 13 residues. V was shortened by 0 bases and J by 5 bases, with 8 bases between the two germline ends. Germline V lookup: CDR1 SGDLS, CDR2 YYNGEE. The CDR3 region has the DNA TGTGCCAGCAGCGTAGCGAGAAATTATGGCTACACCTTC. Its protein is CASSVARNYGYTF.

This clonotype was picked up many times. This chain uses TRBV20-1 with TRBJ2-1; no clear D gene. CDR3 length: 14 residues. The germline gives CDR1 DFQATT, CDR2 SNEGSKA (reference sequence). Trimming pared 0 bases from V and 6 bases from J, leaving 12 bases between. This chain's CDR3 is CSARDARTGNEQFF. In DNA form, the CDR3 reads TGCAGTGCTAGAGATGCTAGGACCGGCAATGAGCAGTTCTTC.

V gene TRBV6-4 combines with J gene TRBJ1-1; 7 nucleotides align to TRBD1. With V trimmed by 6 bases and J by 1 base, 8 bases remained unmatched. The CDR3 spans 15 residues. The germline V gene encodes CDR1 MRHNA and CDR2 SNTAGT. For the CDR3, the DNA is TGTGCCAGCAGACGTACAGGGGAAAAGAACACTGAAGCTTTCTTT. Protein: CASRRTGEKNTEAFF.

This clonotype was found many times. This chain links TRBV5-1 with TRBJ2-1; either TRBD1 or TRBD2 may supply D (5 bases each). The CDR3 length is 13 residues. Germline V gene sequence: CDR1 SGHRS, CDR2 YFSETQ. V shed 7 bases and J shed 6 bases, with 14 bases lying between them. The CDR3 loop is CASGFGATNEQFF. The CDR3 DNA is TGCGCCAGCGGGTTCGGGGCCACCAATGAGCAGTTCTTC.

The chain links TRBV20-1 to TRBJ1-2; D ambiguous. Trimming removed 0 bases at V and 4 bases at J, with 15 bases between. The CDR3 extends over 15 amino acids. Germline lookup yields CDR1 DFQATT and CDR2 SNEGSKA (reference sequence). CDR3 in amino acids: CSARDGRLYPYGYTF. The CDR3 coding sequence is TGCAGTGCTAGAGATGGCCGTCTGTACCCCTATGGCTACACCTTC.

V is TRBV7-2 and J is TRBJ2-1, with TRBD2 identical over 8 bases. From germline, CDR1 is SGHTA and CDR2 FQGNSA. Trimming at V came to 5 bases and at J to 4 bases, leaving 4 bases not matched to a gene. CDR3 length: 14 residues. The CDR3 DNA is TGTGCCAGCAGCCCTGGGACTAGATACAATGAGCAGTTCTTC. Translating gives CASSPGTRYNEQFF.

V gene TRBV20-1 combines with J gene TRBJ2-7; D is possibly TRBD1 (7 bases). Germline CDR1 reads DFQATT; CDR2 reads SNEGSKA (reference sequence). Trimming shortened V by 5 bases and J by 6 bases, and 20 bases separated the two germline ends. This CDR3 spans 14 amino acids. CDR3 amino acids: CSAGPGQGGVEQYF. The CDR3 DNA reads as TGCAGTGCTGGGCCGGGTCAGGGGGGCGTCGAGCAGTACTTC.

The chain combines TRBV7-3 with TRBJ2-6, with 9 bases lining up with TRBD1. This CDR3 spans 16 amino acids. The germline V gene encodes CDR1 SGHTA and CDR2 FQGTGA. V lost 5 bases to trimming and J lost 1 base; unmatched junction nucleotides: 3. Here the CDR3 reads CASSLGQGSGANVLTF. In DNA, the CDR3 is TGTGCCAGCAGCCTGGGACAGGGATCTGGGGCCAACGTCCTGACTTTC.

The table lists this clonotype with many counts. The rearrangement uses TRBV7-3 and TRBJ2-3; D gene ambiguous. This CDR3 has 18 residues. With 2 bases removed from V and 4 bases from J, the gap between germline ends came to 22 bases. CDR1 SGHTA and CDR2 FQGTGA come from the germline V gene. This CDR3 reads CASSLVPVRAAGADTQYF. DNA for the CDR3: TGTGCCAGCAGCTTAGTCCCGGTCAGAGCAGCTGGAGCAGATACGCAGTATTTT.

This clonotype was counted ten times or more. The chain couples TRBV7-3 to TRBJ2-1, with 11 bases matching TRBD2. With V trimmed by 0 bases and J by 4 bases, 5 bases remained unmatched. The CDR3 totals 17 residues. Germline CDR1 is SGHTA and CDR2 is FQGTGA. CDR3 amino acids: CASSLTPPSGGYNEQFF. For the CDR3, the DNA is TGTGCCAGCAGCTTAACGCCCCCTAGCGGGGGGTACAATGAGCAGTTCTTC. Complete variable domain (other parts from reference TRBV7-3 and TRBJ2-1): GAGVSQTPSNKVTEKGKYVELRCDPISGHTALYWYRQSLGQGPEFLIYFQGTGAADDSGLPNDRFFAVRPEGSVSTLKIQRTERGDSAVYLCASSLTPPSGGYNEQFFGPGTRLTVL.

This sequence joins TRBV2 and TRBJ1-6; maybe TRBD1 (6 bases). The CDR3 contains 13 residues. V lost 7 bases and J lost 8, with 12 bases in between. Germline lookup yields CDR1 SNHLY and CDR2 FYNNEI. Here the CDR3 DNA reads TGTGCCAGCACGGCAGGGGTTGATTCACCCCTCCACTTT. Translation: CASTAGVDSPLHF.

This clonotype came up many times. V is TRBV5-8 and J is TRBJ2-1; no firm D call. This CDR3 spans 14 amino acids. Germline lookup yields CDR1 SGHTS and CDR2 YDEGEE. V lost 1 base to trimming and J lost 0 bases, with 5 bases between them. The CDR3 is CASSLHSSYNEQFF. CDR3 coding DNA: TGTGCCAGCAGCTTGCACAGCTCCTACAATGAGCAGTTCTTC.

This clonotype was seen repeatedly, ten times or more. The rearrangement uses TRBV28 and TRBJ1-6, with D possibly TRBD1 on 5 matching bases. This CDR3 has 15 residues. The V end lost 6 bases, the J end lost 5 bases, and 14 bases lay between the germline ends. Germline V gene data show CDR1 as MDHEN and CDR2 as SYDVKM. Here the CDR3 reads CASSQRGTNNSPLHF. In nucleotides, the CDR3 is TGTGCCAGCAGCCAACGGGGGACCAATAATTCACCCCTCCACTTT.

This clonotype has a count of ten or more. This chain connects TRBV10-2 to TRBJ2-2; perhaps TRBD2 as D (7 bases). V was cut by 6 bases and J by 8 bases, with 19 bases left in between. This CDR3 has 15 amino acids. Germline loops: CDR1 WSHSY, CDR2 SAAADI. In DNA, the CDR3 is TGCGCCAGCAGCAAAGCGGGGCCCCAGGGGGGGGAGCTGTTTTTT. It codes for CASSKAGPQGGELFF.

There are a few counts of this clonotype. The chain uses TRBV20-1 and TRBJ1-6, with 7 bases identical to TRBD1. CDR1 DFQATT and CDR2 SNEGSKA come from the germline V gene (reference sequence). The CDR3 totals 15 residues. The V and J ends lost 6 bases and 0 bases, in that order; junction bases with no gene match: 5. CDR3 DNA sequence: TGCAGTGCAGAGGGACAGCGCTCCTATAATTCACCCCTCCACTTT. Translation: CSAEGQRSYNSPLHF.

The gene calls are TRBV9 and TRBJ1-6; D might be TRBD1 (6 bases). In germline, CDR1 is SGDLS, CDR2 YYNGEE. Trimming took off 3 bases at V and 7 bases at J, with 11 bases between the two ends. The CDR3 totals 14 residues. The CDR3 nucleotides read TGTGCCAGCAGCGGTAGGACAGAGAATTCACCCCTCCACTTT. It encodes CASSGRTENSPLHF.

There are many counts of this clonotype. The J gene is TRBJ1-6, the V gene TRBV3-1; maybe TRBD1 (6 bases). Germline CDR1 reads LGHDT; CDR2 reads YNNKEL (reference sequence). CDR3 length: 15 residues. Trimming removed 1 base at V and 3 bases at J, with 7 bases between. The CDR3 DNA sequence: TGTGCCAGCAGCCAAGGAGGGGGCTATAATTCACCCCTCCACTTT. Protein: CASSQGGGYNSPLHF.

This clonotype has at least ten counts. The J gene is TRBJ2-7, the V gene TRBV7-9; 10 bases map to TRBD1. V lost 2 bases, J lost 6 bases, and 13 bases stayed unmatched. This CDR3 has 17 amino acids. Germline CDR1 reads SEHNR; CDR2 reads FQNEAQ (reference sequence). The CDR3 DNA reads TGTGCCAGCAGCTTAAAGCTTCGGGACAGGGGCCGGGGCGAGCAGTACTTC. It codes for CASSLKLRDRGRGEQYF.

The J gene is TRBJ1-1, the V gene TRBV20-1, with D perhaps TRBD1 (6 bases). V was trimmed by 3 bases and J by 4 bases, leaving 15 bases between them. Germline lookup yields CDR1 DFQATT and CDR2 SNEGSKA (reference sequence). The CDR3 extends over 14 amino acids. The CDR3: CSASWPGAGTEAFF. In DNA form, the CDR3 reads TGCAGTGCTAGCTGGCCGGGGGCGGGCACTGAAGCTTTCTTT.

This chain links TRBV20-1 with TRBJ1-6; 7 nucleotides align to TRBD1. The CDR3 has 14 amino acids. With 3 bases clipped from V and 4 bases from J, the junction kept 3 bases outside the gene matches. CDR1 and CDR2 (germline): DFQATT, SNEGSKA (reference sequence). CDR3 loop: CSASRDSYNSPLHF. In DNA form, the CDR3 reads TGCAGTGCTAGTAGGGACAGTTATAATTCACCCCTCCACTTT.

The chain recombines TRBV28 with TRBJ1-4; a weak D match, TRBD1 (6 bases). Trimming cost V 2 bases and J 7 bases, with 11 bases left between them. Germline CDR1 and CDR2: MDHEN and SYDVKM. The length of the CDR3 is 14 residues. The CDR3, as DNA: TGTGCCAGCAGTTTAAGCCGACAGGCTGAAAAACTGTTTTTT. Encoded protein: CASSLSRQAEKLFF.

The chain uses TRBV20-1 and TRBJ1-1; 9 bases line up with TRBD1. This CDR3 is 15 amino acids long. Germline CDR1 reads DFQATT; CDR2 reads SNEGSKA (reference sequence). After removal of 4 bases from V and 4 bases from J, the junction contained 10 bases not matched to a gene. In nucleotides, the CDR3 is TGCAGTGCTAAAGGGACAGGGATGGGTGGCACTGAAGCTTTCTTT. Protein: CSAKGTGMGGTEAFF.

This clonotype was recorded many times. J is TRBJ1-1 and V is TRBV6-5; D perhaps matches TRBD1 (5 bases). V shed 6 bases and J shed 5 bases, with 19 bases lying between them. This CDR3 has 15 amino acids. The germline CDR1 and CDR2 sequences are MNHEY and SVGAGI. CDR3 residues: CASSPRTTGRTEAFF. In nucleotides, the CDR3 is TGTGCCAGCAGCCCCCGGACAACCGGGCGGACTGAAGCTTTCTTT.

This clonotype occurred a few times. The chain uses TRBV5-1 and TRBJ2-5; D tentatively fits TRBD1 or TRBD2 (5 bases each). Germline lookup yields CDR1 SGHRS and CDR2 YFSETQ. The germline V and J ends were trimmed by 0 bases and 9 bases, with 6 bases remaining between them. This CDR3 has 11 residues. The CDR3 protein is CASSLAGPQYF. The CDR3, as DNA: TGCGCCAGCAGCTTGGCGGGGCCCCAGTACTTC.